A selection of T cell receptor beta chains follows, all from one sample in a study of blood T cell repertoires in COVID-19. Sequenced by immunoSEQ multiplex PCR; TCRdb stores in-frame clones only, minus some. The sample shows 150,000 or so clones, about 87% of them seen only once. The sequenced sample was peripheral blood. These receptor sequences come from an older man with acute or convalescent COVID-19. Each CDR3 is given with its conserved first and last residue. The D gene is left open where the match is weak. Clone size, where shown, is once, few, many, or a class for clones that have expanded.

j_call: TRBJ2-1; d_call: .; v_call: TRBV25-1; clone_size: .; cdr3_nt: TGTGCCAGCAGTGAATACGGCCAGCGAAAAATCTACAATGAGCAGTTCTTC; cdr3_aa: CASSEYGQRKIYNEQFF
j_call: TRBJ1-3; d_call: .; v_call: TRBV4-1; clone_size: .; cdr3_nt: TGCGCCAGCAGCCAAGGCGCTAGTGTGAGCTCTGGAAACACCATATATTTT; cdr3_aa: CASSQGASVSSGNTIYF
j_call: TRBJ1-2; d_call: .; v_call: TRBV28; clone_size: .; cdr3_nt: TGTGCCAGCAGTTCTCAGGGTCAACCGGGAGGGTATGGCTACACCTTC; cdr3_aa: CASSSQGQPGGYGYTF
j_call: TRBJ1-2; d_call: TRBD1; v_call: TRBV6-5; clone_size: .; cdr3_nt: TGTGCCAGCAGTTACTCAGGACAGGGGAGCTACACCTTC; cdr3_aa: CASSYSGQGSYTF
j_call: TRBJ2-2; d_call: TRBD1; v_call: TRBV28; clone_size: .; cdr3_nt: TGTGCCACGGCCGGGACAGGGTACACCGGGGAGCTGTTTTTT; cdr3_aa: CATAGTGYTGELFF
j_call: TRBJ1-1; d_call: .; v_call: TRBV9; clone_size: many; cdr3_nt: TGTGCCAGCAGCGCGACAGTCCAATTCATGAACACTGAAGCTTTCTTT; cdr3_aa: CASSATVQFMNTEAFF
j_call: TRBJ2-2; d_call: TRBD2; v_call: TRBV4-2; clone_size: .; cdr3_nt: TGTGCCAGCAGCCCTAAGACTAGCGGGAGGTTGAACACCGGGGAGCTGTTTTTT; cdr3_aa: CASSPKTSGRLNTGELFF
j_call: TRBJ1-2; d_call: .; v_call: TRBV10-3; clone_size: .; cdr3_nt: TGTGCCATCAGTCCCGGGACACCCTATGGCTACACCTTC; cdr3_aa: CAISPGTPYGYTF
j_call: TRBJ2-1; d_call: TRBD2; v_call: TRBV7-9; clone_size: .; cdr3_nt: TGTGCCAGCAGCTACTTAGCGGGATCGAATGAGCAGTTCTTC; cdr3_aa: CASSYLAGSNEQFF
j_call: TRBJ2-6; d_call: .; v_call: TRBV24-1; clone_size: .; cdr3_nt: TGTGCCACGAGTTTTCGGCGGGCTGGGGCCAACGTCCTGACTTTC; cdr3_aa: CATSFRRAGANVLTF
j_call: TRBJ1-2; d_call: .; v_call: TRBV29-1; clone_size: .; cdr3_nt: TGCAGCGTTGAAGATGCGGCCGATAACTATGGCTACACCTTC; cdr3_aa: CSVEDAADNYGYTF
j_call: TRBJ2-3; d_call: .; v_call: TRBV24-1; clone_size: .; cdr3_nt: TGTGCCACCAGTGTCCCAGGAGGTAGCACAGATACGCAGTATTTT; cdr3_aa: CATSVPGGSTDTQYF
j_call: TRBJ1-6; d_call: TRBD1; v_call: TRBV13; clone_size: .; cdr3_nt: TGTGCCAGCAGCTTGGACAGGGGTGGGTCACCCCTCCACTTT; cdr3_aa: CASSLDRGGSPLHF
j_call: TRBJ2-2; d_call: TRBD1; v_call: TRBV11-3; clone_size: once; cdr3_nt: TGTGCCAGCAGCTTAGATGGGACAGGGTCCGGGGAGCTGTTTTTT; cdr3_aa: CASSLDGTGSGELFF
j_call: TRBJ1-5; d_call: .; v_call: TRBV19; clone_size: .; cdr3_nt: TGTGCCAGTAGTATATCGACAGGATATAGCAATCAGCCCCAGCATTTT; cdr3_aa: CASSISTGYSNQPQHF